This TCR beta chain was recorded in a study of PD-1 blockade in mismatch repair-deficient tumors. This CDR3 is 13 amino acids long. Sequencing was performed with immunoSEQ multiplex PCR; in TCRdb, only in-frame clones are kept and a portion is missing. The data contain more than 50,000 clones, roughly 88% of them singletons. The gene calls are TRBV21-1 and TRBJ2-1; the table calls TRBD2, which could not be checked here. TRBV21-1 has pseudogene status. The sample in question was peripheral blood, obtained 52 weeks after starting pembrolizumab. This clonotype originated in an adult with mismatch repair-deficient cancer. DNA of the CDR3: TGTGCCAGCAGCAAACGGGACTACGGTGAGCAGTTCTTC. As protein: CASSKRDYGEQFF.